A single sample is the source of the 29 T cell receptor beta chains below, sequenced in a study of OX40 agonist ivuxolimab in advanced cancers. The library was obtained by the immunoSEQ multiplex PCR assay. Not all clones reach the TCRdb copy of this immuneACCESS table, which keeps in-frame sequences only. Checked studies attribute under half of the gap to unresolved V genes and leave the rest unexplained. This sample comprises tens of thousands of clones, 80% to 90% of them detected only once. The leading ten clones occupy approximately 2% of the sample. The sample here was CD4+ or CD8+ T cells sorted from blood, taken in a trial of the OX40 agonist ivuxolimab. The receptor source for this set is an adult with an advanced solid tumor such as melanoma, head and neck, liver or kidney cancer.

This rearrangement joins TRBV11-3 to TRBJ2-2; D is undetermined. This CDR3 has 13 residues. The V gene lost 5 bases and the J gene lost 7 bases, with 11 bases spanning the gap. CDR1 is SGHNT, CDR2 YENEEA, per germline. The CDR3 loop reads CASSHRVDGELFF. CDR3 bases: TGTGCCAGCAGCCATAGGGTCGACGGGGAGCTGTTTTTT. Looking up the rest from reference TRBV11-3 and TRBJ2-2 gives the full variable domain: EAGVVQSPRYKIIEKKQPVAFWCNPISGHNTLYWYLQNLGQGPELLIRYENEEAVDDSQLPKDRFSAERLKGVDSTLKIQPAELGDSAVYLCASSHRVDGELFFGEGSRLTVL.

The V call is TRBV29-1, the J call TRBJ2-1; 16 bases are shared with TRBD2. CDR3 length: 17 amino acids. CDR1 is SQVTM and CDR2 is ANQGSEA in the germline V gene. J lost 6 bases, V lost 6 bases, and 11 bases had no gene match. CDR3 protein: CSVQGLAGGNRINEQFF. The CDR3, as DNA: TGCAGCGTGCAGGGACTAGCGGGAGGGAACCGCATCAATGAGCAGTTCTTC.

The chain couples TRBV7-3 to TRBJ2-7; 8 bases map to TRBD2. V was clipped by 2 bases and J by 3 bases; unmatched bases: 9. Per germline, CDR1 SGHTA and CDR2 FQGTGA. There are 16 residues in the CDR3. The CDR3 DNA follows: TGTGCCAGCAGCTTAGGTGATAGCGGGGAGAACTACGAGCAGTACTTC. Amino acids: CASSLGDSGENYEQYF.

The genes are TRBV30 and TRBJ2-3, with a tentative D call TRBD2 (5 bases). The CDR3 contains 12 residues. V was pared by 0 bases and J by 8 bases, with 9 bases between. The germline V gene encodes CDR1 GTSNPN and CDR2 SVGIG (reference sequence). CDR3 in DNA: TGTGCCTGGAGTGTACTACGGGGTACGCAGTATTTT. Residues: CAWSVLRGTQYF.

The rearrangement links TRBV6-5 to TRBJ1-1; D remains ambiguous. The germline V and J ends were trimmed by 5 bases and 5 bases, with 12 bases remaining between them. Germline V gives CDR1 MNHEY, CDR2 SVGAGI. CDR3 length: 13 amino acids. The CDR3 DNA sequence: TGTGCCAGCAGTGAAACAGTGGGAACTGAAGCTTTCTTT. Amino acids: CASSETVGTEAFF.

The V and J genes are TRBV5-5 and TRBJ1-4; 9 bases map to TRBD1. This CDR3 contains 16 residues. V lost 4 bases to trimming and J lost 7 bases; unmatched junction nucleotides: 11. The V gene's germline CDR1 is SGHKS and CDR2 YYEKEE (reference sequence). The CDR3 loop is CASSPTRTGVVEKLFF. As DNA, the CDR3 is TGTGCCAGCAGCCCGACGCGGACAGGGGTGGTTGAAAAACTGTTTTTT.

A remark on this clone: A read error may produce the germline difference seen at one junction end. V usage is TRBV7-2 and J usage is TRBJ2-7; TRBD2 agrees at 10 bases. The CDR3 sequence is 15 residues long. Germline V lookup: CDR1 SGHTA, CDR2 FQGNSA. The DNA of the CDR3 is TGTGCCAGCAGCCTAGCGGGGGTCAGCTCCTACGAGCAGTACTTC. Translation: CASSLAGVSSYEQYF.

The chain links TRBV29-1 to TRBJ2-7, with TRBD1 identical over 9 bases. V was pared by 6 bases and J by 3 bases, with 3 bases of the junction left unmatched. The CDR3 has 12 amino acids. Germline V gene data show CDR1 as SQVTM and CDR2 as ANQGSEA. CDR3 amino acids: CSVRDRVYEQYF. Here the CDR3 DNA reads TGCAGCGTGAGGGACAGGGTCTACGAGCAGTACTTC.

The chain is built from TRBV7-4 and TRBJ2-7, with TRBD1 matching over 12 bases. V dropped 2 bases and J dropped 2; count of bases not matched to a gene: 13. The CDR3 has 19 residues. Germline CDR1 is SGHVT and CDR2 is SQSDAQ. The CDR3 loop is CASSLPGQGALAGAYEQYF. The CDR3 region has the DNA TGTGCCAGCAGCTTACCGGGACAGGGGGCATTAGCGGGAGCCTACGAGCAGTACTTC.

V usage is TRBV18 and J usage is TRBJ1-6; 7 bases are a match to TRBD1. J lost 0 bases, V lost 2 bases, and 4 bases had no gene match. CDR1 KGHSH and CDR2 LQKENI come from the germline V gene. The CDR3 contains 17 residues. The CDR3 loop reads CASSPKGASSYNSPLHF. CDR3 sequence (DNA): TGTGCCAGCTCACCAAAGGGGGCCAGCTCCTATAATTCACCCCTCCACTTT.

The V gene is TRBV28, the J gene TRBJ2-3; D remains ambiguous. V dropped 5 bases and J dropped 1 base, with 13 bases sitting between them. Per the germline V gene, CDR1 is MDHEN and CDR2 is SYDVKM. The CDR3 covers 15 residues. The CDR3 protein is CASSARVPRTDTQYF. As DNA, the CDR3 is TGTGCCAGCAGTGCTAGGGTTCCCCGCACAGATACGCAGTATTTT.

This clone was counted a few times. The V call is TRBV7-7, the J call TRBJ1-4; D is undetermined. The CDR3 spans 13 residues. The ends were cut back, 0 bases at V and 4 bases at J, with 3 bases in the middle. CDR1 is SSHAT and CDR2 is FNYEAQ in the germline V gene (reference sequence). This chain's CDR3 is CASSLAHNEKLFF. CDR3 sequence (DNA): TGTGCCAGCAGCTTAGCGCATAATGAAAAACTGTTTTTT.

This chain links TRBV10-1 with TRBJ2-2, with 9 bases that match TRBD1. CDR1 and CDR2 (germline): WNHNN, SYGVQD (reference sequence). The CDR3 length is 16 residues. V lost 6 bases and J lost 0; bases outside the gene matches: 5. The CDR3 DNA follows: TGCGCCAGCAGGGGGACAGGGAGAACGAACACCGGGGAGCTGTTTTTT. This gives the protein CASRGTGRTNTGELFF.

This clone has only a few counts. The genes are TRBV5-5 and TRBJ1-1, with TRBD1 as a possible D gene (5 bases). Germline-derived CDR1 and CDR2 are SGHKS and YYEKEE (reference sequence). The CDR3 is made up of 16 amino acids. The germline V and J ends were trimmed by 4 bases and 4 bases, with 20 bases remaining between them. CDR3 protein: CASSPFHLAGSTEAFF. CDR3 DNA sequence: TGTGCCAGCAGCCCATTTCATTTAGCAGGGAGCACTGAAGCTTTCTTT.

This chain uses TRBV2 with TRBJ2-4, with D unclear. The germline V gene encodes CDR1 SNHLY and CDR2 FYNNEI. The germline V and J ends were trimmed by 9 bases and 0 bases, with 15 bases remaining between them. The CDR3 contains 15 residues. The CDR3 loop is CASRDPALAKNIQYF. The CDR3 DNA follows: TGTGCCAGTAGAGATCCAGCACTAGCCAAAAACATTCAGTACTTC. Combining the CDR3 with reference TRBV2 and TRBJ2-4 gives the whole variable domain EPEVTQTPSHQVTQMGQEVILRCVPISNHLYFYWYRQILGQKVEFLVSFYNNEISEKSEIFDDQFSVERPDGSNFTLKIRSTKLEDSAMYFCASRDPALAKNIQYFGAGTRLSVL.

The chain carries TRBV21-1 and TRBJ1-3; the table's D call, TRBD1, has no DNA check behind it. TRBV21-1 is listed as a pseudogene. The CDR3 totals 15 residues. In DNA form, the CDR3 reads TGTGCCAGCAGCGCCCCGGACAGGGTTGGAAACACCATATATTTT. The encoded protein is CASSAPDRVGNTIYF.

The V gene is TRBV19, the J gene TRBJ2-2; the D is unclear. CDR1 is LNHDA, CDR2 SQIVND, per germline (reference sequence). CDR3 size: 14 residues. Trimming left V 7 bases short and J 0 bases short, with 9 bases between. CDR3 in amino acids: CASTTDANTGELFF. The DNA of the CDR3 is TGTGCCAGTACAACAGACGCGAACACCGGGGAGCTGTTTTTT. The full variable domain, completed using reference TRBV19 and TRBJ2-2, is DGGITQSPKYLFRKEGQNVTLSCEQNLNHDAMYWYRQDPGQGLRLIYYSQIVNDFQKGDIAEGYSVSREKKESFPLTVTSAQKNPTAFYLCASTTDANTGELFFGEGSRLTVL.

The chain couples TRBV28 to TRBJ2-2; D not resolved. In germline, CDR1 is MDHEN, CDR2 SYDVKM. The V end lost 4 bases, the J end lost 7 bases, and 4 bases lay between the germline ends. The CDR3 has 11 residues. CDR3 nucleotides: TGTGCCAGCAGTTCATTCGGGGAGCTGTTTTTT. Its protein product is CASSSFGELFF.

This clone has a single count. The V gene is TRBV5-1, the J gene TRBJ2-1; possible D gene TRBD1, 5 bases. V lost 4 bases and J lost 6, with 17 bases in between. The CDR3 totals 15 residues. The V gene's germline CDR1 is SGHRS and CDR2 YFSETQ. The CDR3 DNA follows: TGCGCCAGCAGCCCCGACAGCTACTCTACCAATGAGCAGTTCTTC. This codes for CASSPDSYSTNEQFF. The complete variable domain, with remaining parts taken from reference TRBV5-1 and TRBJ2-1, reads KAGVTQTPRYLIKTRGQQVTLSCSPISGHRSVSWYQQTPGQGLQFLFEYFSETQRNKGNFPGRFSGRQFSNSRSEMNVSTLELGDSALYLCASSPDSYSTNEQFFGPGTRLTVL.

The DNA of the CDR3 is TGCGCCAGCAGCCAAGAGGAGAAGTCCTATGGCTACACCTTC. Amino acid sequence: CASSQEEKSYGYTF. The chain employs TRBV4-3 and TRBJ1-2; D not certain. CDR1 and CDR2 from the germline V gene are LGHNA and YSLEER. The V gene lost 0 bases and the J gene lost 4 bases, with 9 bases spanning the gap. CDR3 length: 14 amino acids.

This clone has only a few counts. V and J are TRBV7-8 and TRBJ1-3; TRBD1 might be the D (6 bases). CDR3 length: 13 residues. The ends were cut back, 5 bases at V and 4 bases at J, with 9 bases in the middle. Per the germline V gene, CDR1 is SGHVS and CDR2 is FQNEAQ. In DNA form, the CDR3 reads TGTGCCAGCAGCCCTGGACAGGGAAACACCATATATTTT. This translates into CASSPGQGNTIYF.

This clone appeared a few times. The genes are TRBV4-3 and TRBJ2-7; D call uncertain. Per germline, CDR1 LGHNA and CDR2 YSLEER. The CDR3 covers 16 residues. The V end was cut by 0 bases, the J end by 2 bases, with 14 bases between. The CDR3 DNA is TGCGCCAGCAGCCAAGAGGGTGTAACACTTCCCTACGAGCAGTACTTC. This gives the protein CASSQEGVTLPYEQYF.

The chain joins TRBV7-9 to TRBJ2-5, with D possibly TRBD2 on 6 matching bases. Germline V CDR1 and CDR2: SEHNR, FQNEAQ (reference sequence). V dropped 3 bases and J dropped 2 bases, with 16 bases sitting between them. The CDR3 has 16 amino acids. CDR3 amino acids: CASSFKTFGGQETQYF. The CDR3 bases are TGTGCCAGCAGCTTTAAAACTTTTGGGGGGCAAGAGACCCAGTACTTC.

This clone was found once. CDR3 DNA sequence: TGTGCCAGCAGCGCCCTATACACAGATACGCAGTATTTT. This sequence encodes CASSALYTDTQYF. The chain uses TRBV9 and TRBJ2-3; D gene unclear. Germline CDR1 SGDLS, CDR2 YYNGEE. Trimming took 3 bases from V and 2 from J, leaving 7 bases between them. This CDR3 has 13 amino acids.

Turning to this clone: One end of the junction varies from germline; a read error may be responsible. The chain joins TRBV7-3 to TRBJ2-2; D is ambiguous. The CDR3 consists of 12 residues. Germline assignment: CDR1 SGHTA and CDR2 FQGTGA. The CDR3 here is CASTPSTGELFF. CDR3 coding DNA: TGTGCCAGCACCCCCTCAACCGGCGAGCTGTTTTTT.

The chain has TRBV6-5 and TRBJ1-6, with D possibly TRBD1 on 5 matching bases. This CDR3 has 15 residues. Per germline, CDR1 MNHEY and CDR2 SVGAGI. Between the trimmed V and J ends, which lost 5 bases and 9 bases, there was a span of 17 bases. The CDR3 loop is CASSPGARVVSPLHF. The CDR3 nucleotides are TGTGCCAGCAGTCCTGGGGCTAGGGTAGTTTCACCCCTCCACTTT.

This clone was detected only once. The gene calls are TRBV7-2 and TRBJ2-4; no clear D gene. The V end lost 5 bases, the J end lost 2 bases, and 16 bases lay between the germline ends. The germline gives CDR1 SGHTA, CDR2 FQGNSA. The CDR3 totals 16 residues. The CDR3 is CASSPTDQWTKNIQYF. CDR3 in DNA: TGTGCCAGCAGCCCCACGGACCAGTGGACCAAAAACATTCAGTACTTC.

V usage is TRBV6-5 and J usage is TRBJ1-6; possibly TRBD1 for D (6 bases). V gave up 6 bases and J gave up 10 bases, with 13 bases separating them. The CDR3 is 13 residues long. Germline-derived CDR1 and CDR2 are MNHEY and SVGAGI. The CDR3 here is CASRLSRGSPLHF. The DNA for the CDR3 is TGTGCCAGCAGATTAAGCAGGGGCTCACCCCTCCACTTT.

J is TRBJ1-1 and V is TRBV28; TRBD1 might be the D (6 bases). From germline, CDR1 is MDHEN and CDR2 SYDVKM. Between the trimmed V and J ends, which lost 6 bases and 9 bases, there was a span of 17 bases. CDR3 size: 13 residues. CDR3 nucleotide sequence: TGTGCCAGCAGCCCCCCCGGGGGCAGGAAAGCTTTCTTT. It codes for CASSPPGGRKAFF.